The rows below give T cell receptor beta chains drawn from one sample of a study of blood T cell repertoires in COVID-19. Assay: immunoSEQ multiplex PCR; the TCRdb copy retains only in-frame clones and omits some. The data contain approximately 200,000 clones, 80% to 90% of them singletons. The sequenced material came from peripheral blood. The receptors derive from a man younger than 35 with active or convalescent COVID-19. The CDR3 runs from the conserved cysteine through the conserved F or W. Each record gives: V gene, CDR3 protein.

TRBV28	CASSLAGGAAQYF
TRBV12-5	CASGIDSDSYEQYF
TRBV14	CASSQDLRTPLGGYTF
TRBV28	CASSGNRGNDEQYF
TRBV9	CASSVDGTRVDTQYF
TRBV28	CASSALGQGSSNQPQHF
TRBV4-2	CASSHDRDTYNQPQHF
TRBV1	CTSSQAVKAYWAYGYTF
TRBV5-4	CASSQRTSSSPYEQYF
TRBV28	CASSWNTATSPDTQYF
TRBV19	CATRWRGEFTEAFF
TRBV9	CASSVGAGDGYTF
TRBV6-5	CASSYSIRTGFYGYTF
TRBV10-3	CAISERTGTNEKLFF
TRBV15	CATSRGRQGTDTQYF
TRBV30	CAWRPVGGTGELFF
TRBV5-4	CASSLDPGVGNTIYF
TRBV6-5	CASNPGMSENNEQFF
TRBV2	CASSEGTGKSEAFF
TRBV28	CASSFPTGDYEQYF
TRBV5-6	CASSWGVVPDNEQFF
TRBV4-1	CASSQNTGEVELFF
TRBV29-1	CSVAPGSLDYGYTF
TRBV28	CASSFTGNTIYF
TRBV5-1	CASSLGQGSPLHF
TRBV7-8	CASSPRDNSPLHF
TRBV28	CASSLGQFYVGGYTF
TRBV25-1	CAVGGAMNTEAFF
TRBV5-1	CASSLTIAGGDIYEQYF
TRBV7-8	CASSLDSRRSSGNTIYF
TRBV10-1	CASSEGGGGTYEQYF
TRBV3-1/TRBV3-2	CASSQDPRVAGSYEQYF
TRBV7-8	CASSLGGRAPYNEQFF
TRBV7-3	CASSLNSHTEAFF
TRBV19	CASWDSNNYGYTF
TRBV20-1	CSARGSYTF
TRBV28	CASKRGLGLNTEAFF
TRBV11-2	CASSSLGTRGHNEQFF
TRBV10-2	CASTTEADTQYF
TRBV7-2	CASSLLGTGNTEAFF
TRBV18	CASSPPGTGTNSPLHF
TRBV27	CASSKSAGTYTYEQYF
TRBV27	CASSSVDSTGELFF
TRBV5-1	CASSVNGQAKETQYF
TRBV30	CAGTSVTGELFF
TRBV19	CASSGGRGGTEAFF
TRBV3-1/TRBV3-2	CASTPRGTVRPDTQYF
TRBV7-2	CASSSGTTRREQYF
TRBV19	CASSQGQNSNQPQHF
TRBV16	CASSLNSGQGGEQYF
TRBV5-5	CASSLGPGGSSEQYF
TRBV28	CASSYLYEQFF
TRBV13	CASSSGLEEWDEQFF